This is a list of T cell receptor beta chains from one sample in a study of blood T cell repertoires in COVID-19. The table came from immunoSEQ multiplex PCR; TCRdb's copy has only in-frame clones and leaves some out. The repertoire holds tens of thousands of clones, with roughly 86% as singletons. Sequencing input: peripheral blood. The receptors were sampled from a human donor in a cohort sampled during active COVID-19. Both conserved end residues are part of each CDR3. The D gene is left open where the match is weak. Rows give clone size only sometimes, using once, few, many, or a class for an expanded clone.

length: 16
J: TRBJ2-1
size: NA
D: TRBD2
V: TRBV3-1/TRBV3-2
CDR3: CASSRGTSGSYNEQFF
DNA: TGTGCCAGCAGCCGCGGGACTAGCGGCTCCTACAATGAGCAGTTCTTC

length: 15
J: TRBJ1-2
size: NA
D: TRBD1
V: TRBV6-1
CDR3: CASSEVGTGSGGYTF
DNA: TGTGCCAGCAGTGAAGTTGGGACAGGATCGGGCGGCTACACCTTC

length: 16
J: TRBJ2-6
size: NA
D: NA
V: TRBV4-3
CDR3: CASSQDVSSGANVLTF
DNA: TGCGCCAGCAGCCAAGATGTCAGCTCTGGGGCCAACGTCCTGACTTTC

length: 16
J: TRBJ2-2
size: NA
D: NA
V: TRBV4-3
CDR3: CASSQDRTANTGELFF
DNA: TGCGCCAGCAGCCAAGATCGGACAGCGAACACCGGGGAGCTGTTTTTT

length: 14
J: TRBJ1-2
size: NA
D: TRBD1
V: TRBV19
CDR3: CASRTGGYNYGYTF
DNA: TGTGCCAGTAGGACAGGGGGTTATAACTATGGCTACACCTTC

length: 15
J: TRBJ2-7
size: NA
D: TRBD2
V: TRBV4-1
CDR3: CASSQDSWGGYEQYF
DNA: TGCGCCAGCAGCCAAGATTCTTGGGGGGGGTACGAGCAGTACTTC

length: 15
J: TRBJ2-7
size: NA
D: NA
V: TRBV5-1
CDR3: CASSFRQNDEHEQYF
DNA: TGCGCCAGCAGCTTTCGACAGAACGATGAACACGAGCAGTACTTC

length: 18
J: TRBJ1-6
size: NA
D: NA
V: TRBV4-3
CDR3: CASSQDQRGSSYNSPLHF
DNA: TGCGCCAGCAGCCAAGATCAGCGCGGGAGCTCCTATAATTCACCCCTCCACTTT

length: 14
J: TRBJ1-2
size: once
D: NA
V: TRBV27
CDR3: CASSFPGVGYGYTF
DNA: TGTGCCAGCAGTTTCCCGGGAGTCGGCTATGGCTACACCTTC

length: 14
J: TRBJ2-7
size: NA
D: TRBD1
V: TRBV5-1
CDR3: CASSFGTGEPEQYF
DNA: TGCGCCAGCAGTTTCGGGACAGGGGAACCCGAGCAGTACTTC

length: 15
J: TRBJ2-7
size: NA
D: TRBD2
V: TRBV18
CDR3: CASSLGRGGDYEQYF
DNA: TGTGCCAGCTCACTCGGGCGGGGGGGAGACTACGAGCAGTACTTC

length: 15
J: TRBJ2-2
size: NA
D: TRBD2
V: TRBV27
CDR3: CASTPGLAGTGELFF
DNA: TGTGCCAGCACCCCGGGACTAGCGGGGACGGGGGAGCTGTTTTTT

length: 15
J: TRBJ1-4
size: NA
D: NA
V: TRBV19
CDR3: CASSIVEQGNEKLFF
DNA: TGTGCCAGTAGTATAGTGGAGCAGGGAAACGAAAAACTGTTTTTT

length: 14
J: TRBJ1-3
size: NA
D: TRBD1
V: TRBV30
CDR3: CAWSTGYSGNTIYF
DNA: TGTGCCTGGTCGACAGGGTACTCTGGAAACACCATATATTTT

length: 17
J: TRBJ1-2
size: NA
D: TRBD1
V: TRBV5-5
CDR3: CASSLGAPSGGVYGYTF
DNA: TGTGCCAGCAGCTTGGGGGCGCCCTCAGGGGGCGTCTATGGCTACACCTTC

length: 14
J: TRBJ2-7
size: NA
D: NA
V: TRBV4-1
CDR3: CASSRTEGGYEQYF
DNA: TGCGCCAGCAGCCGGACAGAGGGCGGCTACGAGCAGTACTTC

length: 12
J: TRBJ2-3
size: NA
D: NA
V: TRBV14
CDR3: CASSLYTDTQYF
DNA: TGTGCCAGCAGCCTCTACACAGATACGCAGTATTTT

length: 12
J: TRBJ2-5
size: NA
D: NA
V: TRBV30
CDR3: CALQGGWETQYF
DNA: TGTGCCCTACAGGGGGGGTGGGAGACCCAGTACTTC

length: 14
J: TRBJ2-1
size: NA
D: NA
V: TRBV27
CDR3: CASSLSTRAGEQFF
DNA: TGTGCCAGCAGTTTATCGACGAGGGCTGGTGAGCAGTTCTTC

length: 15
J: TRBJ2-1
size: NA
D: TRBD2
V: TRBV7-6
CDR3: CASSPSGGPYNEQFF
DNA: TGTGCCAGCAGCCCAAGCGGGGGCCCCTACAATGAGCAGTTCTTC

length: 15
J: TRBJ1-2
size: NA
D: TRBD1
V: TRBV19
CDR3: CASGTGPQANYGYTF
DNA: TGTGCCAGTGGGACAGGGCCCCAAGCTAACTATGGCTACACCTTC

length: 15
J: TRBJ2-3
size: NA
D: TRBD2
V: TRBV7-9
CDR3: CASSRTSGSTDTQYF
DNA: TGTGCCAGCAGCCGGACTAGCGGTAGCACAGATACGCAGTATTTT

length: 15
J: TRBJ1-3
size: NA
D: NA
V: TRBV11-2
CDR3: CASSFDSFSGNTIYF
DNA: TGTGCCAGCAGCTTTGACAGCTTTTCTGGAAACACCATATATTTT

length: 16
J: TRBJ1-2
size: once
D: TRBD1
V: TRBV6-5
CDR3: CASSYSPGQAAYGYTF
DNA: TGTGCCAGCAGTTACTCGCCCGGACAGGCCGCCTATGGCTACACCTTC

length: 15
J: TRBJ2-2
size: NA
D: NA
V: TRBV11-2
CDR3: CASRQTASVTGELFF
DNA: TGTGCCAGCAGACAGACAGCCTCGGTCACCGGGGAGCTGTTTTTT

length: 14
J: TRBJ2-1
size: NA
D: NA
V: TRBV3-1/TRBV3-2
CDR3: CASSHGRLGNEQFF
DNA: TGTGCCAGCAGCCATGGTCGACTAGGCAATGAGCAGTTCTTC

length: 16
J: TRBJ2-3
size: NA
D: TRBD2
V: TRBV7-2
CDR3: CASSLFSGGLGDTQYF
DNA: TGTGCCAGCAGCTTATTTAGCGGGGGGCTCGGAGATACGCAGTATTTT

length: 12
J: TRBJ2-3
size: NA
D: NA
V: TRBV5-1
CDR3: CASIGGGDTQYF
DNA: TGCGCCAGCATCGGTGGAGGAGATACGCAGTATTTT

length: 11
J: TRBJ1-3
size: NA
D: NA
V: TRBV7-2
CDR3: CASSFINTIYF
DNA: TGTGCCAGCAGCTTCATAAACACCATATATTTT

length: 13
J: TRBJ2-7
size: NA
D: NA
V: TRBV12-5
CDR3: CARRPGQPYEQYF
DNA: TGTGCTAGGAGACCCGGACAGCCCTACGAGCAGTACTTC

length: 18
J: TRBJ1-5
size: NA
D: TRBD1
V: TRBV19
CDR3: CASSIMGTGADSNQPQHF
DNA: TGTGCCAGTAGTATAATGGGGACAGGGGCCGATAGCAATCAGCCCCAGCATTTT

length: 18
J: TRBJ2-2
size: once
D: TRBD1
V: TRBV5-1
CDR3: CASSLGDFGQGRAGELFF
DNA: TGCGCCAGCAGCTTGGGGGATTTTGGACAGGGAAGGGCCGGGGAGCTGTTTTTT

length: 11
J: TRBJ1-2
size: NA
D: NA
V: TRBV6-5
CDR3: CASRDADGYTF
DNA: TGTGCCAGCAGAGACGCGGATGGCTACACCTTC

length: 16
J: TRBJ1-5
size: NA
D: NA
V: TRBV7-6
CDR3: CASSLAAGEGNQPQHF
DNA: TGTGCCAGCAGCTTAGCGGCCGGGGAGGGCAATCAGCCCCAGCATTTT

length: 17
J: TRBJ1-2
size: NA
D: TRBD1
V: TRBV5-1
CDR3: CASSPEGTGQGSYGYTF
DNA: TGCGCCAGCAGCCCGGAAGGTACGGGACAGGGTTCCTATGGCTACACCTTC

length: 18
J: TRBJ2-3
size: NA
D: TRBD2
V: TRBV9
CDR3: CASSVGAAAGGPTDTQYF
DNA: TGTGCCAGCAGCGTAGGAGCTGCGGCGGGGGGGCCCACAGATACGCAGTATTTT

length: 14
J: TRBJ1-5
size: NA
D: NA
V: TRBV3-1/TRBV3-2
CDR3: CASLYWGTRQPQHF
DNA: TGTGCCAGCCTCTACTGGGGCACGCGGCAGCCCCAGCATTTT

length: 14
J: TRBJ1-2
size: NA
D: NA
V: TRBV10-2
CDR3: CASTGVGSNYGYTF
DNA: TGCGCCAGCACGGGGGTCGGCTCTAACTATGGCTACACCTTC

length: 13
J: TRBJ2-1
size: NA
D: NA
V: TRBV5-1
CDR3: CASSSDSYNEQFF
DNA: TGCGCCAGCAGCTCAGACTCCTACAATGAGCAGTTCTTC

length: 14
J: TRBJ1-1
size: NA
D: NA
V: TRBV29-1
CDR3: CSASGGGRGTEAFF
DNA: TGCAGCGCTTCGGGTGGGGGAAGGGGGACTGAAGCTTTCTTT

length: 15
J: TRBJ2-7
size: NA
D: TRBD1
V: TRBV10-3
CDR3: CAITPGQGIPYEQYF
DNA: TGTGCCATCACACCGGGACAGGGTATCCCCTACGAGCAGTACTTC

length: 14
J: TRBJ1-2
size: NA
D: NA
V: TRBV9
CDR3: CASSLGGGLYGYTF
DNA: TGTGCCAGCAGCTTAGGAGGGGGTCTCTATGGCTACACCTTC

length: 15
J: TRBJ2-7
size: NA
D: NA
V: TRBV5-1
CDR3: CASSWRGQLSYEQYF
DNA: TGCGCCAGCAGCTGGAGGGGACAGCTATCCTACGAGCAGTACTTC

length: 13
J: TRBJ1-5
size: NA
D: NA
V: TRBV7-2
CDR3: CASSLAPSQPQHF
DNA: TGTGCCAGCAGCTTAGCCCCGAGTCAGCCCCAGCATTTT

length: 14
J: TRBJ2-3
size: NA
D: NA
V: TRBV7-2
CDR3: CASSPGLLTDTQYF
DNA: TGTGCCAGCAGCCCGGGATTACTAACAGATACGCAGTATTTT

length: 11
J: TRBJ1-1
size: NA
D: TRBD1
V: TRBV30
CDR3: CAWRVGQGAFF
DNA: TGTGCCTGGAGGGTCGGACAGGGAGCTTTCTTT

length: 17
J: TRBJ2-3
size: NA
D: TRBD2
V: TRBV19
CDR3: CASSIMASGGRTDTQYF
DNA: TGTGCCAGTAGTATAATGGCTAGCGGGGGAAGAACAGATACGCAGTATTTT

length: 12
J: TRBJ1-2
size: few
D: NA
V: TRBV20-1
CDR3: CSASLRDYGYTF
DNA: TGCAGTGCTAGTTTGCGGGACTATGGCTACACCTTC

length: 14
J: TRBJ1-2
size: NA
D: NA
V: TRBV2
CDR3: CASSGWQGKDGYTF
DNA: TGTGCCAGCAGTGGCTGGCAGGGAAAGGATGGCTACACCTTC

length: 13
J: TRBJ1-1
size: NA
D: NA
V: TRBV6-1
CDR3: CASSEIPLREAFF
DNA: TGTGCCAGCAGTGAAATCCCCCTACGGGAGGCTTTCTTT

length: 11
J: TRBJ1-5
size: NA
D: TRBD1
V: TRBV11-2
CDR3: CASSLGDRQHF
DNA: TGTGCCAGCAGCTTGGGGGACAGGCAGCATTTT

length: 14
J: TRBJ2-1
size: NA
D: TRBD1
V: TRBV7-2
CDR3: CASSPGGQDNEQFF
DNA: TGTGCCAGCAGTCCAGGGGGCCAAGACAATGAGCAGTTCTTC

length: 11
J: TRBJ2-7
size: NA
D: NA
V: TRBV24-1
CDR3: CATSAGYEQYF
DNA: TGTGCCACCAGTGCAGGCTACGAGCAGTACTTC

length: 15
J: TRBJ1-1
size: NA
D: TRBD1
V: TRBV9
CDR3: CASSVTSTGGTEAFF
DNA: TGTGCCAGCAGCGTCACGTCCACAGGGGGCACTGAAGCTTTCTTT